These 14 T cell receptor beta chains originate from one sample sequenced in a study of T cell changes during pregnancy in multiple sclerosis. Profiling relied on immunoSEQ multiplex PCR, and the TCRdb table lists in-frame clones only, not all of them. The table lists around 99,000 clones, 92% of them singletons, with over 0.65% in the top ten. The starting material was peripheral blood, obtained in the third trimester of pregnancy. Source of these receptors: a female donor in good health, enrolled as a control in a pregnancy study.

This clone was recorded only once. The V and J genes are TRBV6-1 and TRBJ1-6; D call uncertain. The V end was cut by 4 bases, the J end by 7 bases, with 8 bases between. Germline V gene sequence: CDR1 MNHNS, CDR2 SASEGT. This CDR3 has 13 amino acids. The CDR3 nucleotides are TGTGCCAGCAGTGGCGGGTTCAATTCACCCCTCCACTTT. Residues: CASSGGFNSPLHF.

Remarks on this clone: Other nucleotide sequences from this sample produce the same CDR3. The CDR3 is CASSLVDRGVNEQYF. The CDR3, as DNA: TGTGCCAGCAGTCTTGTCGACCGGGGAGTCAACGAGCAGTACTTC. The rearrangement links TRBV6-5 to TRBJ2-7, with D perhaps matching TRBD2 (5 bases). The V end was cut by 5 bases, the J end by 5 bases, with 19 bases between. The CDR3 has 15 residues. CDR1 MNHEY and CDR2 SVGAGI come from the germline V gene.

The chain combines TRBV9 with TRBJ1-6; D may be TRBD1 (5 bases). V was trimmed by 4 bases and J by 0 bases, leaving 11 bases between them. Germline V lookup: CDR1 SGDLS, CDR2 YYNGEE. This CDR3 has 16 residues. The DNA of the CDR3 is TGTGCCAGCAGCACTCGACAGAGCTCCTATAATTCACCCCTCCACTTT. Residues: CASSTRQSSYNSPLHF.

This chain uses TRBV5-1 with TRBJ2-2; tentative D call: TRBD2 (6 bases). Germline lookup yields CDR1 SGHRS and CDR2 YFSETQ. The CDR3 sequence is 14 residues long. Trimming stripped 0 bases from V and 3 bases from J, with 6 bases between. CDR3 nucleotides: TGCGCCAGCAGCTTGGGGGGGGACACCGGGGAGCTGTTTTTT. This codes for CASSLGGDTGELFF.

The chain carries TRBV5-4 and TRBJ2-7; 10 bases match TRBD1. Germline V gives CDR1 SGHNT, CDR2 YYREEE (reference sequence). V lost 3 bases, J lost 0 bases, and 0 bases stayed unmatched. This CDR3 has 14 amino acids. The CDR3 sequence: CASSWDRGSYEQYF. In nucleotides, the CDR3 is TGTGCCAGCAGCTGGGACAGGGGCTCCTACGAGCAGTACTTC.

This clone was seen only once. The rearrangement joins TRBV7-2 to TRBJ1-2; 11 bases agree with TRBD1. The length of the CDR3 is 15 residues. Losses at the gene ends were 5 bases for V and 3 bases for J; bases not matched to a gene: 5. Germline V CDR1 and CDR2: SGHTA, FQGNSA. CDR3 sequence (DNA): TGTGCCAGCAGCCCAAGGGACAGGGGGGACTATGGCTACACCTTC. It specifies CASSPRDRGDYGYTF.

The table lists this clone with a count of one. The rearrangement uses TRBV18 and TRBJ2-5; 7 positions match TRBD2. The germline V gene has CDR1 KGHSH and CDR2 LQKENI. The CDR3 extends over 16 amino acids. The trim removed 2 bases at V and 1 base at J, leaving 7 bases unmatched. CDR3 in DNA: TGTGCCAGCTCACCATGGGTAGCGGGCCCCCAAGAGACCCAGTACTTC. This encodes CASSPWVAGPQETQYF.

The chain combines TRBV6-1 with TRBJ1-3; D gene uncertain. The CDR3 runs to 13 residues. Per germline, CDR1 MNHNS and CDR2 SASEGT. The V gene lost 7 bases and the J gene lost 0 bases, with 7 bases spanning the gap. CDR3 region: CASTSVSGNTIYF. CDR3 sequence (DNA): TGTGCCAGCACGTCAGTCTCTGGAAACACCATATATTTT.

The chain recombines TRBV4-3 with TRBJ1-1; D may be TRBD1 (6 bases). Germline V CDR1 and CDR2: LGHNA, YSLEER. V gave up 0 bases and J gave up 1 base, with 18 bases separating them. This CDR3 comprises 18 residues. CDR3 residues: CASSQDLGTGTPNTEAFF. DNA of the CDR3: TGCGCCAGCAGCCAAGATTTAGGGACCGGGACACCGAACACTGAAGCTTTCTTT.

This clone showed up just a few times. The CDR3, as DNA: TGTGCCTGGAGTGTTCGGGGTATTGAAGGCTACACCTTC. As protein: CAWSVRGIEGYTF. J is TRBJ1-2 and V is TRBV30; the D is unclear. CDR3 length: 13 residues. Germline assignment: CDR1 GTSNPN and CDR2 SVGIG (reference sequence). Trimming removed 0 bases from V and 8 bases from J, with 13 bases in between.

The chain has TRBV30 and TRBJ1-2; 9 bases agree with TRBD1. There are 12 residues in the CDR3. V lost 5 bases and J lost 3; bases outside the gene matches: 1. CDR1 is GTSNPN, CDR2 SVGIG, per germline (reference sequence). DNA for the CDR3: TGTGCCTGGGGGGACAGGGACTATGGCTACACCTTC. It yields the protein CAWGDRDYGYTF.

The J gene is TRBJ1-5, the V gene TRBV9; D gene uncertain. From germline, CDR1 is SGDLS and CDR2 YYNGEE. The CDR3 consists of 15 residues. The ends were cut back, 2 bases at V and 4 bases at J, with 13 bases in the middle. The DNA for the CDR3 is TGTGCCAGCAGCGTCGGGCCCACGGGGAATCAGCCCCAGCATTTT. Amino acids: CASSVGPTGNQPQHF.

The V call is TRBV7-2, the J call TRBJ1-5, with D unresolved. V was clipped by 5 bases and J by 6 bases, with 17 bases between them. Germline V gene data show CDR1 as SGHTA and CDR2 as FQGNSA. This CDR3 is 15 amino acids long. DNA for the CDR3: TGTGCCAGCAGCCCCCTGGCGGGCGTCGGTCAGCCCCAGCATTTT. This encodes CASSPLAGVGQPQHF.

This rearrangement joins TRBV7-3 to TRBJ1-1; TRBD1 is a possible D gene (5 bases). The ends were cut back, 2 bases at V and 2 bases at J, with 18 bases in the middle. Germline CDR1 and CDR2: SGHTA and FQGTGA. This CDR3 comprises 17 residues. Written as DNA, the CDR3 is TGTGCCAGCAGCTTATGGGAAAAGGGGCGGGAAAACACTGAAGCTTTCTTT. Translating gives CASSLWEKGRENTEAFF. The entire variable domain, with the rest obtained from reference TRBV7-3 and TRBJ1-1, is as follows: GAGVSQTPSNKVTEKGKYVELRCDPISGHTALYWYRQSLGQGPEFLIYFQGTGAADDSGLPNDRFFAVRPEGSVSTLKIQRTERGDSAVYLCASSLWEKGRENTEAFFGQGTRLTVV.